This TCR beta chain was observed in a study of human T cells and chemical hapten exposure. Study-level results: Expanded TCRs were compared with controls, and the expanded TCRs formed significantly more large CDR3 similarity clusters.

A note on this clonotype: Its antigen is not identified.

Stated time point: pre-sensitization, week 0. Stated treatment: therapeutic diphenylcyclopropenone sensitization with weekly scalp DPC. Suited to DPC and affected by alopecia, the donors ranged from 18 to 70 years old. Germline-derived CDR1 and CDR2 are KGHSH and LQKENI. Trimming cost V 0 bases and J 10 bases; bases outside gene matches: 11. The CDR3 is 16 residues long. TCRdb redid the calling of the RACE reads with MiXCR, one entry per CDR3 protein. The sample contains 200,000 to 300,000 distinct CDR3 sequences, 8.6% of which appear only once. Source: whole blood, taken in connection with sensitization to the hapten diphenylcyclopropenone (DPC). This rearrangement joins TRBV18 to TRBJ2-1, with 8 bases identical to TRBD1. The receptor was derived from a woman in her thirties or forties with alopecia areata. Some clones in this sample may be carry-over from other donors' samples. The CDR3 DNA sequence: TGTGCCAGCTCACCACCTTCGGGACAGGCCACTTTGGAGCAGTTCTTC. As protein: CASSPPSGQATLEQFF.